This entry lists 23 T cell receptor beta chains sequenced from one sample in a study of glioma-infiltrating T cells. Amplification of TCR alpha and beta CDR3 regions from RNA used iRepertoire nested multiplex PCR. TCRdb reanalysed the multiplex PCR reads using MiXCR and keeps one entry per CDR3 protein. The data hold approximately 18,000 distinct CDR3 sequences, with 58% observed a single time. Material for sequencing was glioma tissue, nonneoplastic brain tissue, or PBMCs (not recorded which). These receptors all stem from a human donor with low-grade glioma or glioblastoma, undergoing nonglioma brain surgery, or in good health (not recorded which).

Note on this clonotype: This is likely a read error, given that the CDR3 carries no conserved phenylalanine or tryptophan at its end. J is TRBJ1-1 and V is TRBV27; 9 nucleotides agree with TRBD1. CDR3 length: 14 amino acids. Per germline, CDR1 MNHEY and CDR2 SMNVEV (reference sequence). The CDR3 reads CVSSNGGTGIKAFL. The CDR3 DNA reads as TGTGTCAGCTCTAATGGAGGGACAGGGATAAAAGCTTTCCTT.

The chain recombines TRBV4-1 with TRBJ1-1; D unresolved. CDR1 is MGHRA, CDR2 YSYEKL, per germline. Trimming removed 8 bases from V and 9 bases from J, with 19 bases in between. The CDR3 spans 13 residues. CDR3 protein: CASSKLGVDQAFF. The DNA for the CDR3 is TGCGCCAGCTCGAAACTGGGCGTAGATCAAGCTTTCTTT.

This clonotype has a single count. The chain links TRBV28 to TRBJ1-1, with D unresolved. Trimming pared 5 bases from V and 4 bases from J, leaving 14 bases between. Germline V lookup: CDR1 MDHEN, CDR2 SYDVKM. The CDR3 has 14 residues. CDR3 sequence: CASSPTSAFTEAFF. The CDR3 DNA follows: TGTGCCAGCAGTCCCACGTCAGCCTTCACTGAAGCTTTCTTT.

The rearrangement uses TRBV6-1 and TRBJ2-7; 7 bases agree with TRBD1. This CDR3 is 15 amino acids long. Per the germline V gene, CDR1 is MNHNS and CDR2 is SASEGT. The junction had 11 bases not matched to a gene; V was cut back by 7 bases and J by 2 bases. The CDR3, as DNA: TGTGCCAGCAAACCTCGGACAGGCGAGGCCTACGAGCAGTACTTC. Protein: CASKPRTGEAYEQYF.

The V call is TRBV6-1, the J call TRBJ2-1; D may be TRBD1 (7 bases). CDR3 length equals 14 residues. Trimming left V 5 bases short and J 8 bases short, with 16 bases between. Germline V gives CDR1 MNHNS, CDR2 SASEGT. CDR3 nucleotide sequence: TGTGCCAGCAGTCGCCCAGGGGGAGGCGATGAGCAGTTCTTC. Its translation: CASSRPGGGDEQFF.

The chain has TRBV15 and TRBJ2-7; the D gene is possibly TRBD2 (5 bases). The CDR3 is 14 residues long. Germline CDR1 is LNHNV and CDR2 is YYDKDF (reference sequence). Trimming pared 2 bases from V and 2 bases from J, leaving 10 bases between. The CDR3 loop reads CATSRSRVPYEQYF. The CDR3, as DNA: TGTGCCACCAGCAGATCGCGGGTCCCCTACGAGCAGTACTTC.

This rearrangement joins TRBV20-1 to TRBJ2-7; 13 bases agree with TRBD2. Germline CDR1 DFQATT, CDR2 SNEGSKA (reference sequence). The CDR3 is 16 amino acids. The junction had 6 bases not matched to a gene; V was cut back by 0 bases and J by 4 bases. The CDR3 DNA follows: TGCAGTGCTAGAGATATCGGACTAGCGGGAGCATACGAGCAGTACTTC. Translated, it gives CSARDIGLAGAYEQYF.

This clonotype was counted ten times or more. The rearrangement uses TRBV6-2 or TRBV6-3 and TRBJ2-7; D is undetermined. Trimming took off 0 bases at V and 7 bases at J, with 4 bases between the two ends. The CDR3 has 11 residues. Germline CDR1 and CDR2: MNHEY and SVGEGT. CDR3 nucleotides: TGTGCCAGCAGTTACTCGTGGGAGCAGTACTTC. This encodes CASSYSWEQYF.

V is TRBV7-3 and J is TRBJ1-1; tentatively, D is TRBD1 (5 bases). CDR3 length: 14 amino acids. The germline gives CDR1 SGHTA, CDR2 FQGTGA. Between the trimmed V and J ends, which lost 1 base and 3 bases, there was a span of 9 bases. DNA for the CDR3: TGTGCCAGCAGCTTAAACCCGACAGACACTGAAGCTTTCTTT. Its protein product is CASSLNPTDTEAFF.

V and J are TRBV27 and TRBJ2-1; D not resolved. Deletions cut 4 bases from V and 5 bases from J, with 3 bases between. There are 11 residues in the CDR3. CDR1 is MNHEY and CDR2 is SMNVEV in the germline V gene (reference sequence). This CDR3 reads CASSSHNEQFF. The CDR3 DNA follows: TGTGCCAGCAGTTCCCACAATGAGCAGTTCTTC.

Remarks on this clonotype: The junction shows a germline mismatch at one end, possibly a read error. This sequence joins TRBV20-1 and TRBJ1-2, with a tentative D call TRBD1 (5 bases). This CDR3 is 11 amino acids long. From germline, CDR1 is DFQATT and CDR2 SNEGSKA (reference sequence). For the CDR3, the DNA is TGCAGTGCAGGAGGGGACTATGGGTACACCTTC. It translates to CSAGGDYGYTF.

This rearrangement joins TRBV27 to TRBJ2-7, with 7 positions matching TRBD1. The trim removed 3 bases at V and 3 bases at J, leaving 2 bases unmatched. There are 13 residues in the CDR3. From germline, CDR1 is MNHEY and CDR2 SMNVEV (reference sequence). CDR3 sequence: CASSFTGDYEQYF. CDR3 DNA: TGTGCCAGCAGTTTCACAGGGGACTACGAGCAGTACTTC.

A note on this clonotype: An end of the junction does not agree with germline; a read error may underlie this. The genes are TRBV27 and TRBJ1-1; unclear D gene. Looked up from germline, CDR1 is MNHEY and CDR2 is SMNVEV (reference sequence). There are 13 residues in the CDR3. The CDR3 nucleotides read TGTGCCAGCAGTTTCGGGGAGAACACTGAAGCTTCCTTT. This translates into CASSFGENTEASF.

Regarding this clonotype: The CDR3 end shows no conserved phenylalanine or tryptophan, and so a read error is likely. This rearrangement joins TRBV27 to TRBJ2-5, with D tentatively TRBD1 (5 bases). The CDR3 consists of 14 residues. The germline V gene has CDR1 MNHEY and CDR2 SMNVEV (reference sequence). In DNA, the CDR3 is TGCGCCAGCAGTTCCCCTCACAGGAAAGAGACCCAGTACTCC. Amino acid sequence: CASSSPHRKETQYS.

The table lists this clonotype with a few counts. V is TRBV7-2 and J is TRBJ1-1; 8 nucleotides agree with TRBD1. The CDR3 has 12 residues. Looked up from germline, CDR1 is SGHTA and CDR2 is FQGNSA. V shed 0 bases, J shed 11 bases, and the junction held 2 bases outside the gene matches. The CDR3 coding sequence is TGTGCCAGCAGCTTAGCGGGACAGGTTGCTTTCTTT. As protein: CASSLAGQVAFF. The complete variable domain, with remaining parts taken from reference TRBV7-2 and TRBJ1-1, reads GAGVSQSPSNKVTEKGKDVELRCDPISGHTALYWYRQSLGQGLEFLIYFQGNSAPDKSGLPSDRFSAERTGGSVSTLTIQRTQQEDSAVYLCASSLAGQVAFFGQGTRLTVV.

The rearrangement uses TRBV27 and TRBJ2-2; D not resolved. The length of the CDR3 is 15 residues. Looked up from germline, CDR1 is MNHEY and CDR2 is SMNVEV (reference sequence). Trimming took 5 bases from V and 1 from J, leaving 11 bases between them. CDR3 DNA sequence: TGTGCCAGCAGTGGCTGGGAAAAGAACACCGGGGAGCTGTTTTTT. This sequence encodes CASSGWEKNTGELFF.

In its sample, this clonotype was seen many times. The V gene is TRBV29-1, the J gene TRBJ2-1; D is unclear. Trimming shortened V by 2 bases and J by 10 bases, and 12 bases separated the two germline ends. The CDR3 is made up of 12 amino acids. The germline V gene encodes CDR1 SQVTM and CDR2 ANQGSEA. The CDR3 here is CSVERLRREQFF. In DNA, the CDR3 is TGCAGCGTTGAAAGGTTAAGACGCGAGCAGTTCTTC.

This sequence joins TRBV6-1 and TRBJ1-2; the match to TRBD1 covers 7 bases. CDR3 length: 14 residues. Trimming took 5 bases from V and 8 from J; bases not matched to a gene: 11. Per germline, CDR1 MNHNS and CDR2 SASEGT. The CDR3 region is CASSPTGDRSGYTF. CDR3 coding DNA: TGTGCCAGCAGTCCCACAGGGGATCGGAGCGGCTACACCTTC.

J is TRBJ2-5 and V is TRBV6-1, with D possibly matching TRBD1 (6 bases). The germline CDR1 and CDR2 sequences are MNHNS and SASEGT. V lost 5 bases, J lost 5 bases, and 15 bases lay in between. CDR3 length equals 14 residues. As DNA, the CDR3 is TGTGCCAGCAGTCCCCCAGGGGAGCCGGAGACCCAGTACTTC. It codes for CASSPPGEPETQYF.

The chain employs TRBV20-1 and TRBJ1-1; D is undetermined. V was clipped by 0 bases and J by 7 bases, with 6 bases between them. This CDR3 spans 11 amino acids. Per the germline V gene, CDR1 is DFQATT and CDR2 is SNEGSKA (reference sequence). Here the CDR3 reads CSAREPDEAFF. DNA of the CDR3: TGCAGTGCTAGAGAACCGGATGAAGCTTTCTTT.

Worth noting for this clonotype: A much larger clone differs by one base, so this may be a read error. The J gene is TRBJ1-1, the V gene TRBV9; TRBD1 aligns across 10 bases. From germline, CDR1 is SGDLS and CDR2 YYNGEE. This CDR3 comprises 17 residues. The CDR3 region is CASSVSTGQGLNTKAFF. The DNA of the CDR3 is TGTGCCAGCAGCGTATCAACGGGACAGGGGCTGAACACTAAAGCTTTCTTT.

V gene TRBV6-2 or TRBV6-3 combines with J gene TRBJ2-1; no clear D. Trimming took off 6 bases at V and 3 bases at J, with 6 bases between the two ends. The germline gives CDR1 MNHEY, CDR2 SVGEGT. CDR3 size: 12 residues. CDR3 nucleotide sequence: TGTGCCAGCAGAAGAAACTACAATGAGCAGTTCTTC. Amino acids: CASRRNYNEQFF.

Points on this clonotype: Mismatch with germline at one junction end may stem from a read error. The chain recombines TRBV20-1 with TRBJ1-1; D ambiguous. CDR1 DFQATT and CDR2 SNEGSKA come from the germline V gene (reference sequence). This CDR3 is 15 amino acids long. This CDR3 reads CSAREPLQWNSEAFF. CDR3 bases: TGCAGTGCTAGAGAACCCCTACAGTGGAACAGTGAAGCTTTCTTT.